The clone carrying this TCR beta chain showed up just a few times. Its antigen is undetermined. This may come from a read error, since a much larger clone is one base off. This record comes from a study of molecular identifiers for immune sequencing clone quantification. This CDR3 region has 11 residues. The V gene's germline CDR1 is SEHNR and CDR2 FQNEAQ (reference sequence). In TCRdb, the PCR reads were re-called with MiXCR into one record per CDR3 protein. The repertoire includes some 590,000 distinct CDR3 sequences, roughly 23% of them detected once, and 0.78% sits in the top ten. Naive CD8 T cells were FACS-sorted by CD8+CD4-CCR7+CD45RA+ markers. Findings of the study overall: Spike-in Jurkat TCR RNA from a single cell reportedly registered among around 1 million naive cells.

The chain joins TRBV7-9 to TRBJ2-2; D is ambiguous. The sequencing sample was made of naive CD8+ T cells from blood, with Jurkat cell RNA spiked in. As to subset: FACS-sorted CD8+CD4-CCR7+CD45RA+ naive T cells. This TCR came from a human donor in good health. Some libraries in this study had Jurkat cell RNA spiked in. This CDR3 reads CASSPALERFF. CDR3 coding DNA: TGTGCCAGCAGCCCGGCCTTGGAGCGGTTTTTT.